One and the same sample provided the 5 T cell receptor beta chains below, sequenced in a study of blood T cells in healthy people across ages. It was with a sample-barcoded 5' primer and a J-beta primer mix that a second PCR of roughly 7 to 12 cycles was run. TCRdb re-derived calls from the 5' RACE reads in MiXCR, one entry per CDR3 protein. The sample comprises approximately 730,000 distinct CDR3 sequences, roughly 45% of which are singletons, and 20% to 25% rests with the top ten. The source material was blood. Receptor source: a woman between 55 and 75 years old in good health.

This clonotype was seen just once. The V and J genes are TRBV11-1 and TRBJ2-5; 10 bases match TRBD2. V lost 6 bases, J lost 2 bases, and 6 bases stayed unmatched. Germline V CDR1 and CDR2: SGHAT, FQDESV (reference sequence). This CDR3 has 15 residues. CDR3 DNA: TGTGCCAGCAGTATGACTAGCGGGTTACAAGAGACCCAGTACTTC. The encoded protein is CASSMTSGLQETQYF.

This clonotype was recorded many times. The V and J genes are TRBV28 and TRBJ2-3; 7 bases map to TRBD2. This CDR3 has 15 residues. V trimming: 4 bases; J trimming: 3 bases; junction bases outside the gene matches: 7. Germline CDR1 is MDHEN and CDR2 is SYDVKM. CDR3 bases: TGTGCCAGCAGTTCCCCGGGGGGAGGGACAGATACGCAGTATTTT. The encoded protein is CASSSPGGGTDTQYF.

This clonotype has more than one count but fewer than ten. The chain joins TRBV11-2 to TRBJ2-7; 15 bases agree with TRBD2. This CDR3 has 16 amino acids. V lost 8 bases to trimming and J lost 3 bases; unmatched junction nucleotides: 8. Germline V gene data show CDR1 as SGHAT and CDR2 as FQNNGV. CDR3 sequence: CASGQGLAGGRYEQYF. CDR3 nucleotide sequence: TGTGCCAGCGGTCAGGGACTAGCGGGAGGACGCTACGAGCAGTACTTC.

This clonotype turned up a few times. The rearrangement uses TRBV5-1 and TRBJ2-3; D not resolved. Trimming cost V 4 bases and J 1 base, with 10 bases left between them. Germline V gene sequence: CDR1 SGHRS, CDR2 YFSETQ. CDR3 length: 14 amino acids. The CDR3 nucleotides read TGCGCCAGCAGCCTTAGACCTGGCACAGATACGCAGTATTTT. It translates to CASSLRPGTDTQYF.

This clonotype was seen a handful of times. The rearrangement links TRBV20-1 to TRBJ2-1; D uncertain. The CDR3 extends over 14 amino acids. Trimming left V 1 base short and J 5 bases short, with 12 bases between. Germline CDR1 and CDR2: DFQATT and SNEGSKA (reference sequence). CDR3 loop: CSARAATWDNEQFF. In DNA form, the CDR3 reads TGCAGTGCTAGAGCAGCAACGTGGGACAATGAGCAGTTCTTC.